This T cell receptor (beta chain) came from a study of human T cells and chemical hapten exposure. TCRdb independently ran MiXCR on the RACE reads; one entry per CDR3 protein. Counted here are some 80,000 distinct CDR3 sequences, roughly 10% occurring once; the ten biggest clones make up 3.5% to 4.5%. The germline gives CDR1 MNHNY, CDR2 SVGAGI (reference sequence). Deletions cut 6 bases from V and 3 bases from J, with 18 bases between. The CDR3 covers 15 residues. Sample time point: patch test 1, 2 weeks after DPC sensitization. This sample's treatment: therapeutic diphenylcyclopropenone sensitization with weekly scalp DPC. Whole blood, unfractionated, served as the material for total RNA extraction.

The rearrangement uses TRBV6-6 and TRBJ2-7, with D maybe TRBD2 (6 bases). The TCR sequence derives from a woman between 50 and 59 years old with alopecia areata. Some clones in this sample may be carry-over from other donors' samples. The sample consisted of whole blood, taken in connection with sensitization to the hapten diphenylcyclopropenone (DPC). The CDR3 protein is CASRPGRTGSYEQYF. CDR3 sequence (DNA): TGTGCCAGCAGACCTGGCCGGACCGGGAGCTACGAGCAGTACTTC.